Sequencing of this T cell receptor beta chain was carried out in a study of T-cell memory formation after mild COVID-19. Germline assignment: CDR1 MNHEY and CDR2 SVGAGI. V shed 4 bases and J shed 1 base, with 10 bases lying between them. The CDR3 runs 14 residues. Many counts were recorded for this clonotype. A single record per CDR3 protein comes from TCRdb applying MiXCR to the 5' RACE reads. The sample lists roughly 400,000 distinct CDR3 sequences; about 15% were seen once. The V and J genes are TRBV6-5 and TRBJ1-1, with unresolved D. The sequenced sample consisted of PBMCs or a T cell subset sorted from them (not recorded which). This sequence originates from a man younger than 35 who had mild COVID-19 (a few samples of this study predate the infection). Cell type and time point are not known. The CDR3 DNA reads as TGTGCCAGCAGTTCGATAGGGAGGAACACTGAAGCTTTCTTT. Translation gives CASSSIGRNTEAFF.